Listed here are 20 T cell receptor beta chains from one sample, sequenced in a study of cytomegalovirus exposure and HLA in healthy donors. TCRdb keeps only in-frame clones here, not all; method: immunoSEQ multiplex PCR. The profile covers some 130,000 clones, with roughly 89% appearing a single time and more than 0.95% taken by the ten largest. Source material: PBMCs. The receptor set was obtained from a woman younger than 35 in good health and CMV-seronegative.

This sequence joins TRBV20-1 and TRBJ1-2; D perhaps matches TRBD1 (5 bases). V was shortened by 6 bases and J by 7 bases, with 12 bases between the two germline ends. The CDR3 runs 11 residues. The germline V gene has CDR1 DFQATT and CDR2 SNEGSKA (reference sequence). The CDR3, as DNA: TGCAGTGCGAGCAACAGGTTTGGCTACACCTTC. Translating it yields CSASNRFGYTF.

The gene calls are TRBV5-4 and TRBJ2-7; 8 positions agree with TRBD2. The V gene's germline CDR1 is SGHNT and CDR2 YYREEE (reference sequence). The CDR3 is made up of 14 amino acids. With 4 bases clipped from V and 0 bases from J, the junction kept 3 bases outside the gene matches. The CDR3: CASSVAGSSYEQYF. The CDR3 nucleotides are TGTGCCAGCAGCGTAGCGGGAAGCTCCTACGAGCAGTACTTC.

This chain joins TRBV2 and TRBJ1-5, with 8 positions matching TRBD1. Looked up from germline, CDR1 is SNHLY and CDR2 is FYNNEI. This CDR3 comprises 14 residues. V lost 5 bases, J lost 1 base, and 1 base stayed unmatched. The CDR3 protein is CASSRTGSNQPQHF. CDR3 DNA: TGTGCCAGCAGTAGGACAGGGAGCAATCAGCCCCAGCATTTT.

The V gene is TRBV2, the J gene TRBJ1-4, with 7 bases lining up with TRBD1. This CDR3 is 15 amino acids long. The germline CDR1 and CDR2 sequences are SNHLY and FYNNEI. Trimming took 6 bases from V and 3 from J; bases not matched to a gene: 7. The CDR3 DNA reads TGTGCCAGCAGGACGACAGGGAGCTCTAATGAAAAACTGTTTTTT. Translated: CASRTTGSSNEKLFF.

DNA for the CDR3: TGTGCCTGGAGTGTAAGGCCTCTAGAGTGGGGGCGAAGAGGGGGCATTCAGTACTTC. Its protein product is CAWSVRPLEWGRRGGIQYF. The V and J genes are TRBV30 and TRBJ2-4; D may be TRBD1 (6 bases). CDR1 GTSNPN and CDR2 SVGIG come from the germline V gene (reference sequence). V lost 0 bases and J lost 9, with 30 bases in between. This CDR3 is 19 amino acids long.

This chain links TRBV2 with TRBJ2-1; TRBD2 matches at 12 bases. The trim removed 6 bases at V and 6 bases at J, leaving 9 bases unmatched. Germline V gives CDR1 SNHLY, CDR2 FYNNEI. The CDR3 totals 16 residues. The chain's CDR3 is CASRKTLAGGGNEQFF. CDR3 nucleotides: TGTGCCAGCAGGAAGACCCTAGCGGGGGGGGGCAATGAGCAGTTCTTC.

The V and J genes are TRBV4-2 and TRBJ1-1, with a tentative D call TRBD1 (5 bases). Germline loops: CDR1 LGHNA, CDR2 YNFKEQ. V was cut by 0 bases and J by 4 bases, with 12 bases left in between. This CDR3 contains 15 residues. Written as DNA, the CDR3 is TGTGCCAGCAGCCAAGATTTCGGGGGTGGCACTGAAGCTTTCTTT. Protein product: CASSQDFGGGTEAFF.

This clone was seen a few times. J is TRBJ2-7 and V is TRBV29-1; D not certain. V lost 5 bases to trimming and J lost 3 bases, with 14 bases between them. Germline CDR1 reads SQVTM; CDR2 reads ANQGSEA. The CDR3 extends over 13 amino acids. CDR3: CSVKYTHLYEQYF. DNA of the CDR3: TGCAGCGTTAAATACACACACCTCTACGAGCAGTACTTC.

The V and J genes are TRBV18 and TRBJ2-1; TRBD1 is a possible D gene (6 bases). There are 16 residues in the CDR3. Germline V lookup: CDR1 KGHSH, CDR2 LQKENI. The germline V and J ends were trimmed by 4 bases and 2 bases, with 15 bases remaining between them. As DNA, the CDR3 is TGTGCCAGCTCACAATCAGGTCAGGGGACCTACAATGAGCAGTTCTTC. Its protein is CASSQSGQGTYNEQFF.

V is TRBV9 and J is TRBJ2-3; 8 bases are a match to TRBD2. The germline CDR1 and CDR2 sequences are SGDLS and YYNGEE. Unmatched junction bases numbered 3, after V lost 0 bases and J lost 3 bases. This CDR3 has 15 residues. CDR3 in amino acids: CASSVGPGGTDTQYF. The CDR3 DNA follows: TGTGCCAGCAGCGTAGGACCGGGGGGGACAGATACGCAGTATTTT.

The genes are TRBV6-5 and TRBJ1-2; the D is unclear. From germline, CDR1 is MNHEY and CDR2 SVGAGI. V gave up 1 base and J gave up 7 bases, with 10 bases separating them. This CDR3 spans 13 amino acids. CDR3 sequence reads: CASSYFGRSGYTF. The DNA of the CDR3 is TGTGCCAGCAGTTACTTTGGGAGGAGTGGCTACACCTTC.

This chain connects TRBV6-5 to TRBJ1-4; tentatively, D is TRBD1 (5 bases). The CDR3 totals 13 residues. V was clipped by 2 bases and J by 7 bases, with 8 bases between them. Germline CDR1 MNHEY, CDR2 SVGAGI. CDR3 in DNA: TGTGCCAGCAGTTACCGGGGGGGTGAAAAACTGTTTTTT. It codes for CASSYRGGEKLFF.

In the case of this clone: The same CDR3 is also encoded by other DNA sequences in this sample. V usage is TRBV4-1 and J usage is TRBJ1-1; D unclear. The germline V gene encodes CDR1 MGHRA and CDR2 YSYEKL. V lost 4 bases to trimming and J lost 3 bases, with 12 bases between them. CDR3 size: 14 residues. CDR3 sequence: CASSLAPVDTEAFF. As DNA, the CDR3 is TGCGCCAGCAGCCTAGCCCCAGTGGACACTGAAGCTTTCTTT.

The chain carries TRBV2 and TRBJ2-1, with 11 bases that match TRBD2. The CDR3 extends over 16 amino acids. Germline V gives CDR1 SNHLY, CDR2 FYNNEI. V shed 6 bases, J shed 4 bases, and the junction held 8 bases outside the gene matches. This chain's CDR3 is CASRGLAGGPYNEQFF. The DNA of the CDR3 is TGTGCCAGCAGGGGATTAGCGGGGGGGCCTTACAATGAGCAGTTCTTC. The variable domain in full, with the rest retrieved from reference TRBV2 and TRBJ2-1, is EPEVTQTPSHQVTQMGQEVILRCVPISNHLYFYWYRQILGQKVEFLVSFYNNEISEKSEIFDDQFSVERPDGSNFTLKIRSTKLEDSAMYFCASRGLAGGPYNEQFFGPGTRLTVL.

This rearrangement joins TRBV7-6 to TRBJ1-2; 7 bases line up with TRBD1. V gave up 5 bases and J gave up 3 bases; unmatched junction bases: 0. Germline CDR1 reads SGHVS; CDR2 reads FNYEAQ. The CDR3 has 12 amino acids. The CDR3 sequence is CASSGQDYGYTF. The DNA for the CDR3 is TGTGCCAGCAGCGGACAGGACTATGGCTACACCTTC.

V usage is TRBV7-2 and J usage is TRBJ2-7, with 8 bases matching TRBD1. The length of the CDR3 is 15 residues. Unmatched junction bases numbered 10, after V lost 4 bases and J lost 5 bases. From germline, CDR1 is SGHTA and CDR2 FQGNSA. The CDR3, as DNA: TGTGCCAGCAGCTCACGTCGGACAGGGTATGACGAGCAGTACTTC. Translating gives CASSSRRTGYDEQYF.

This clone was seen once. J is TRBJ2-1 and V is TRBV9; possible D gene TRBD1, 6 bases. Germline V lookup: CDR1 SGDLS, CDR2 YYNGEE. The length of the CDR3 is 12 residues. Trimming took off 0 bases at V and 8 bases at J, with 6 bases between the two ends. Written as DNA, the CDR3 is TGTGCCAGCAGCGTAGACAGGGATGAGCAGTTCTTC. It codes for CASSVDRDEQFF.

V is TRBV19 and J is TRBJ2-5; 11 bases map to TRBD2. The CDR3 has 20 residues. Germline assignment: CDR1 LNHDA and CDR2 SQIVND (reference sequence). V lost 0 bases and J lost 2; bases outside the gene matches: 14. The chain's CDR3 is CASSIDSAVAGGRGQETQYF. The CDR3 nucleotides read TGTGCCAGTAGTATAGATTCGGCGGTAGCGGGGGGGAGGGGGCAAGAGACCCAGTACTTC.

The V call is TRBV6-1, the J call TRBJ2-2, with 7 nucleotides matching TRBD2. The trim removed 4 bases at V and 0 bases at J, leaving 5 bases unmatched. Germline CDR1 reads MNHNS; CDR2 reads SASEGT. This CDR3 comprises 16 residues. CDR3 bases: TGTGCCAGCAGTGCGACTAGCCCGGCGAACACCGGGGAGCTGTTTTTT. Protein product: CASSATSPANTGELFF.

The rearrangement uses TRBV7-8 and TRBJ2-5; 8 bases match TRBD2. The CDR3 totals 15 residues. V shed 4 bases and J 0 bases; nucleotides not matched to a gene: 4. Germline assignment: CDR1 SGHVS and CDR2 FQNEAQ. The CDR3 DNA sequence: TGTGCCAGCAGCTCCGGTAGCGGGAACCAAGAGACCCAGTACTTC. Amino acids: CASSSGSGNQETQYF.